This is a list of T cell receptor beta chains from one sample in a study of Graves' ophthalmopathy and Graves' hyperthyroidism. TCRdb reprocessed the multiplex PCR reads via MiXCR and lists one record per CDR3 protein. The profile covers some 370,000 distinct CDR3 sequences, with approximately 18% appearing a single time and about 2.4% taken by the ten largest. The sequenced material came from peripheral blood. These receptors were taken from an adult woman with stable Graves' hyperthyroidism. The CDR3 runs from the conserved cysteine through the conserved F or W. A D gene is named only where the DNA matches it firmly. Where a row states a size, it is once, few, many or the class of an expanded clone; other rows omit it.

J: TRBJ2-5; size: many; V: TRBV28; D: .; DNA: TGTGCCAGCAGTTTATGGGGAGAGACCCAGTACTTC; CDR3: CASSLWGETQYF
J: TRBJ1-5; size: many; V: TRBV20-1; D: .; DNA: TGCAGTGCTAGAGAGGGCGAGGGCCTCAATCAGCCCCAGCATTTT; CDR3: CSAREGEGLNQPQHF
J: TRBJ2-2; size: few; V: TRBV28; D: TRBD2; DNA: TGTGCCAGCAAGCGGGAGTTCCGGGAGCTGTTTTTT; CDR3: CASKREFRELFF
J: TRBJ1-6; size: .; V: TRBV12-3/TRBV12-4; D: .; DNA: TGTGCCAGCTCACCAGTAGGGAATTCACCCCTCCACTTT; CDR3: CASSPVGNSPLHF
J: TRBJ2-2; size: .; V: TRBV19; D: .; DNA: TGTGCCAGTAGTATGAGGGGCACCGGGGAGCTGTTTTTT; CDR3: CASSMRGTGELFF
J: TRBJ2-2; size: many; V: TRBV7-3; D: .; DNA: TGTGCCAGCAGCCGAGGGTTCGGCGGGGAGCTGTTTTTT; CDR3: CASSRGFGGELFF
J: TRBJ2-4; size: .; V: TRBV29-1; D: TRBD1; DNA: TGCAGCGCGGGACAGGGGGTCAACATTCAGTACTTC; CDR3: CSAGQGVNIQYF
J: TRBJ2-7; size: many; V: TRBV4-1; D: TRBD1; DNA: TGCGCCAGCAGCCAAGGACAGGGCCGGGACTACGAGCAGTACTTC; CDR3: CASSQGQGRDYEQYF
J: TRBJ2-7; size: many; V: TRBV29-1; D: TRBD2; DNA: TGCAGCGTTGGGGTAGCGGGAGGGCCGCCGGAGCAGTACTTC; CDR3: CSVGVAGGPPEQYF
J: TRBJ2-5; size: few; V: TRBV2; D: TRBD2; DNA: TGTGCCAACAGTGAAACTAGCGGGAGGGAGCTAGAGACCCAGTACTTC; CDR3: CANSETSGRELETQYF
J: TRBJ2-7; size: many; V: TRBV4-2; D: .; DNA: TGTGCCAGCAGCCACAGGGCCCAGTACTTC; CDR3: CASSHRAQYF
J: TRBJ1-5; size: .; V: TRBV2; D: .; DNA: TGTGCCAGCAGTGAAACCGGGTATAGCAATCAGCCCCAGCATTTT; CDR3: CASSETGYSNQPQHF
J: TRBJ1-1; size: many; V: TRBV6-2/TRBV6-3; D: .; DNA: TGTGCCAGCAGTTACTGGGACGCCACGGTTAGTGGCACTGAAGCTTTCTTT; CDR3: CASSYWDATVSGTEAFF
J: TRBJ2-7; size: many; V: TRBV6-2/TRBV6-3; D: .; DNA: TGTGCCAGCAGTCGCACGGCTTACGAGCAGTACTTC; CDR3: CASSRTAYEQYF
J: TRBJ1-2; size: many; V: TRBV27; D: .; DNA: TGTGCCAGCAGTCAACAGGGATCGGGCGGCTACACCTTC; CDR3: CASSQQGSGGYTF
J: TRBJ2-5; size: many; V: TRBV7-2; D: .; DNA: TGTGCCAGCAGCTTAGCGTTTGCGGGCGCCCTGTACCAAGAGACCCAGTACTTC; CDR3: CASSLAFAGALYQETQYF
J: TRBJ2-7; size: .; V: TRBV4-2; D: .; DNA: TGTGCCAGCAGCCAAGAGCTAGCGAGCTACGAGCAGTACTTC; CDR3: CASSQELASYEQYF
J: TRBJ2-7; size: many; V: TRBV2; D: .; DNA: TGTGCCAGCGACAAACCTGGGCAGGGGAACCCCTACGAGCAGTACTTC; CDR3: CASDKPGQGNPYEQYF
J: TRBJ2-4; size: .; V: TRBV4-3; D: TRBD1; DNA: TGCGCCAGCAGCACCGGGACAGGGAGTTCAAACATTCAGTACTTC; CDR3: CASSTGTGSSNIQYF
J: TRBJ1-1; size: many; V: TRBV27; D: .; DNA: TGTGCCAGCAGTCAGGGAGTCCTGGTAACTGAAGCTTTCTTT; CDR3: CASSQGVLVTEAFF
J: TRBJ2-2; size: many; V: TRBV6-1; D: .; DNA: TGTGCCAGCAGAGGGGGGAGGGCCCCCGGGGAGCTGTTTTTT; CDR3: CASRGGRAPGELFF
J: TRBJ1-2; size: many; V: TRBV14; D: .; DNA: TGTGCCAGCAGCCACACTGGGATGCGCTACACCTTC; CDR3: CASSHTGMRYTF
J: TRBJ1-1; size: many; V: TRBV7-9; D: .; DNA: TGTGCCAGCAGCTTAGCCCAGCCGGCTGAAGTGTTCTTT; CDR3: CASSLAQPAEVFF
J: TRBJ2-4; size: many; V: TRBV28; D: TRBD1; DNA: TGTGCCAGCAGTCCCTTCGCGTCTGGACAGGGGGCTCCCAAAAACATTCAGTACTTC; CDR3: CASSPFASGQGAPKNIQYF
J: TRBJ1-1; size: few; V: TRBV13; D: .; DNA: TGTGCCAGCAGCCAAGACAGGTTCCCTGAAGCTTTCTTT; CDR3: CASSQDRFPEAFF
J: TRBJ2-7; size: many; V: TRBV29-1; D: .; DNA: TGCAGCGTTGAAGGGGGAGCATACGAGCAGTACTTC; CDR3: CSVEGGAYEQYF
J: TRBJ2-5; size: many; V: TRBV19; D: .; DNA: TGTGCCAGTAGTAGACCAAGCGGGCCGTACCAAGAGACCCAGTACTTC; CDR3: CASSRPSGPYQETQYF
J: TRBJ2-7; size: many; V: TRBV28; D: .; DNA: TGTGCCAGCAATCCCTCCGGGATGGTCCACGAGCAGTACTTC; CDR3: CASNPSGMVHEQYF
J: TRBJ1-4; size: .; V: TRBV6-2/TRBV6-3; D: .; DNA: TGTGCCAGCACCGCCGCGGGGGCTGGGGGAACTAATGAAAAACTGTTTTTT; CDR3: CASTAAGAGGTNEKLFF